A selection of T cell receptor beta chains follows, all from one sample in a study of blood T cell repertoires in COVID-19. Measured with immunoSEQ multiplex PCR; TCRdb has only the in-frame clones, and not every one. The sample has about 210,000 clones; approximately 85% are singletons. The sample taken for sequencing was peripheral blood. These receptors originate from a woman between 50 and 59 years old with active or convalescent COVID-19. CDR3s include the opening cysteine and the closing phenylalanine or tryptophan.

J gene | V gene | CDR3 length | CDR3 protein
TRBJ2-1 | TRBV27 | 17 | CASSLLTSGRARDEQFF
TRBJ1-2 | TRBV10-3 | 14 | CAINPGQSNYGYTF
TRBJ2-7 | TRBV19 | 16 | CASSIGGGGPSYEQYF
TRBJ2-5 | TRBV10-3 | 12 | CATGGDGETQYF
TRBJ1-5 | TRBV2 | 13 | CASRYGQGEPQHF
TRBJ1-5 | TRBV5-6 | 15 | CASSPRTGRKQPQHF
TRBJ1-6 | TRBV7-9 | 15 | CASSLPDGNNSPLHF
TRBJ1-5 | TRBV28 | 17 | CASSSPPRVRSNQPQHF
TRBJ1-3 | TRBV24-1 | 14 | CATSDRGDGNTIYF
TRBJ2-1 | TRBV7-9 | 15 | CASSLQRSSYNEQFF
TRBJ1-5 | TRBV19 | 16 | CASSMTGGFSNQPQHF
TRBJ1-1 | TRBV5-1 | 15 | CASSFSTGARTEAFF
TRBJ2-1 | TRBV9 | 14 | CASSVVLVGDEQFF
TRBJ2-2 | TRBV2 | 15 | CASRETPLRTGELFF
TRBJ1-6 | TRBV30 | 13 | CACLGQGRSPLHF
TRBJ1-2 | TRBV5-8 | 14 | CASSLQGAHSGYTF
TRBJ2-2 | TRBV11-2 | 16 | CASSLVAGSYTGELFF
TRBJ2-1 | TRBV2 | 15 | CASSSSGSSYNEQFF
TRBJ2-5 | TRBV30 | 12 | CAWSGVLETQYF
TRBJ1-2 | TRBV10-3 | 13 | CASGRDREDGYTF
TRBJ2-1 | TRBV7-6 | 16 | CASSSRTSGSYNEQFF
TRBJ2-3 | TRBV5-1 | 15 | CASSLGLAGTDTQYF
TRBJ2-7 | TRBV5-1 | 11 | CASSSTGEQYF
TRBJ2-4 | TRBV3-1/TRBV3-2 | 13 | CASSRDRKNIQYF
TRBJ2-7 | TRBV27 | 14 | CASSRTSGYYEQYF
TRBJ2-7 | TRBV6-5 | 14 | CASSPGLLTLQQYF
TRBJ2-3 | TRBV7-8 | 15 | CASSLDGLATDTQYF
TRBJ2-3 | TRBV7-9 | 17 | CASSPPGLAGGPDTQYF
TRBJ1-2 | TRBV20-1 | 11 | CSAGQPNGYTF
TRBJ2-2 | TRBV5-6 | 16 | CASSLTGLVYTGELFF
TRBJ1-5 | TRBV19 | 15 | CASSPTGGSNQPQHF
TRBJ1-6 | TRBV6-1 | 16 | CASSEQAYSYNSPLHF
TRBJ1-5 | TRBV28 | 15 | CASRPGGPGNQPQHF
TRBJ1-2 | TRBV28 | 13 | CASSFSGTRGYTF
TRBJ1-1 | TRBV11-3 | 16 | CASSHGLGQANTEAFF
TRBJ1-5 | TRBV6-2/TRBV6-3 | 14 | CASSLTGVRQPQHF